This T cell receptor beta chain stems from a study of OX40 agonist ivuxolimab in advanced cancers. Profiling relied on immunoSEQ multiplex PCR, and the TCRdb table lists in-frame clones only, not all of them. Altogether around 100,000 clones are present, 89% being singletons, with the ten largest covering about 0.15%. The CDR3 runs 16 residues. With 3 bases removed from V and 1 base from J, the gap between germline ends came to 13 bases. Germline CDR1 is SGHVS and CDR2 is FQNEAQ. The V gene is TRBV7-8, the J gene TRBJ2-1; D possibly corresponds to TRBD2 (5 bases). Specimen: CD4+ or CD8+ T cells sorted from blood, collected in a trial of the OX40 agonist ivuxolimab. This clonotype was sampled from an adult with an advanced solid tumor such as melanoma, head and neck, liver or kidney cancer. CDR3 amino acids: CASSFIMDLSYNEQFF. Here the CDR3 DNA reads TGTGCCAGCAGCTTCATAATGGACTTATCCTACAATGAGCAGTTCTTC.